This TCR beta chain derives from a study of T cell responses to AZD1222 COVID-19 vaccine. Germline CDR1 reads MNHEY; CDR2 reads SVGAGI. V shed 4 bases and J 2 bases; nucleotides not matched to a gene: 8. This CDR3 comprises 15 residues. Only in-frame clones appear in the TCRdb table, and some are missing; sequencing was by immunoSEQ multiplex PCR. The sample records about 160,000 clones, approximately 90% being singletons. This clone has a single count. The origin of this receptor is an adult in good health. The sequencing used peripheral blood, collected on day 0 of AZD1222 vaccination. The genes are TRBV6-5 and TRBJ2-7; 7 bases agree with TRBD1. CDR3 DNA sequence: TGTGCCAGCAGTTCCGGGACAGCCGGTACCTACGAGCAGTACTTC. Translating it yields CASSSGTAGTYEQYF.